This TCR beta chain was sequenced in a study of blood T cell repertoires in COVID-19. Study-level information: From the United States, Italy and Spain came samples of acute and convalescent COVID-19. T cells, B-cell-depleted T cells, or PBMCs provided the cDNA or gDNA that served as material.

In the original analysis: Reference gene primer amplification gave nucleated cell count estimates. Produced via immunoSEQ multiplex PCR; TCRdb's table is partial and in-frame only. V and J calls plus clone size are reproduced from that table; the DNA served to infer D and trimming. Among under 250,000 clones, 75% to 85% were seen once, and the ten largest hold about 10%. From germline, CDR1 is SGHDT and CDR2 YYEEEE. Trimming left V 0 bases short and J 9 bases short, with 16 bases between. The CDR3 length is 16 residues. The origin of this receptor is a man aged 50 to 59 with active or convalescent COVID-19. This chain connects TRBV5-6 to TRBJ1-6; perhaps TRBD1 as D (5 bases). Sample: peripheral blood. The DNA for the CDR3 is TGTGCCAGCAGCTTGGAGTCGCAGGGAACGATTTCACCCCTCCACTTT. Its protein product is CASSLESQGTISPLHF.